The 16 T cell receptor beta chains below were found in one sample sequenced in a study of T cell responses to AZD1222 COVID-19 vaccine. Here immunoSEQ multiplex PCR was the method, and the copy in TCRdb shows in-frame clones only, minus some. The sample records approximately 130,000 clones, 90% being singletons. Sequenced here: peripheral blood, sampled on day 0 of AZD1222 vaccination. These receptors all stem from an adult in good health.

This chain uses TRBV5-6 with TRBJ2-7; perhaps TRBD2 as D (7 bases). Germline assignment: CDR1 SGHDT and CDR2 YYEEEE. Trimming took off 4 bases at V and 2 bases at J, with 16 bases between the two ends. The CDR3 contains 15 residues. In DNA, the CDR3 is TGTGCCAGCAGCCCGGCGGCGGGGGACACCTACGAGCAGTACTTC. This codes for CASSPAAGDTYEQYF.

The genes are TRBV2 and TRBJ1-1; unclear D gene. Germline V CDR1 and CDR2: SNHLY, FYNNEI. This CDR3 is 14 amino acids long. Trimming shortened V by 6 bases and J by 4 bases, and 15 bases separated the two germline ends. CDR3 residues: CASRTNEIGTEAFF. CDR3 coding DNA: TGTGCCAGCAGAACCAATGAGATCGGCACTGAAGCTTTCTTT.

The V and J genes are TRBV7-8 and TRBJ1-3; D is ambiguous. The V end was cut by 2 bases, the J end by 0 bases, with 11 bases between. The CDR3 contains 16 residues. Germline CDR1 and CDR2: SGHVS and FQNEAQ. This CDR3 is CASSLLSASSGNTIYF. The CDR3 region has the DNA TGTGCCAGCAGCTTACTTTCGGCCTCCTCTGGAAACACCATATATTTT.

The chain links TRBV18 to TRBJ2-7; 7 nucleotides align to TRBD1. Germline V gives CDR1 KGHSH, CDR2 LQKENI. This CDR3 comprises 11 residues. After removal of 5 bases from V and 6 bases from J, the junction contained 1 base not matched to a gene. Here the CDR3 reads CASSGTAEQYF. DNA for the CDR3: TGTGCCAGCTCAGGGACAGCCGAGCAGTACTTC.

The chain joins TRBV30 to TRBJ1-1; no firm D call. The CDR3 is 14 amino acids. Germline V lookup: CDR1 GTSNPN, CDR2 SVGIG (reference sequence). Trimming took off 1 base at V and 5 bases at J, with 14 bases between the two ends. CDR3 nucleotide sequence: TGTGCCTGGAGTGGACTTGGCCGTTTTACTGAAGCTTTCTTT. The encoded protein is CAWSGLGRFTEAFF.

The chain recombines TRBV5-6 with TRBJ2-5; D is possibly TRBD1 (5 bases). Trimming pared 4 bases from V and 5 bases from J, leaving 15 bases between. The germline V gene encodes CDR1 SGHDT and CDR2 YYEEEE. The CDR3 runs 14 residues. Here the CDR3 reads CASSPILNRETQYF. The CDR3 bases are TGTGCCAGCAGCCCGATCCTGAACAGGGAGACCCAGTACTTC.

This chain links TRBV9 with TRBJ2-6; 7 nucleotides line up with TRBD1. Germline CDR1 and CDR2: SGDLS and YYNGEE. CDR3 length equals 14 residues. Trimming removed 5 bases from V and 2 bases from J; junction bases left unmatched: 1. CDR3 loop: CASRQGTGANVLTF. DNA of the CDR3: TGTGCCAGCAGACAGGGGACTGGGGCCAACGTCCTGACTTTC.

The chain joins TRBV14 to TRBJ2-5; 8 bases fit TRBD2. CDR3 length: 17 residues. V dropped 4 bases and J dropped 4; count of bases not matched to a gene: 14. Germline V lookup: CDR1 SGHDN, CDR2 FVKESK. CDR3 region: CASSLGERSGGGETQYF. The DNA for the CDR3 is TGTGCCAGCAGCCTCGGGGAGAGAAGCGGGGGAGGAGAGACCCAGTACTTC.

The chain uses TRBV15 and TRBJ2-1, with 8 nucleotides matching TRBD1. Germline V gene lookup returns CDR1 LNHNV and CDR2 YYDKDF (reference sequence). J gave up 15 bases and V 3 bases, and 7 bases lay outside the gene matches. The CDR3 is 12 amino acids. CDR3 protein: CATSRTGALMFF. The CDR3 nucleotides read TGTGCCACCAGCAGGACAGGGGCCCTGATGTTCTTC.

The chain combines TRBV6-5 with TRBJ1-4; 11 positions match TRBD1. V dropped 2 bases and J dropped 13; count of bases not matched to a gene: 6. Germline CDR1 is MNHEY and CDR2 is SVGAGI. The CDR3 spans 14 residues. CDR3: CASSYGTGGTTLFF. The CDR3 nucleotides are TGTGCCAGCAGTTACGGGACAGGGGGAACGACACTGTTTTTT.

The chain joins TRBV10-3 to TRBJ2-3; tentative D call: TRBD2 (6 bases). V lost 0 bases to trimming and J lost 4 bases, with 23 bases between them. This CDR3 has 19 amino acids. Germline assignment: CDR1 ENHRY and CDR2 SYGVKD. CDR3 amino acids: CAISESGGWGIGPADTQYF. In nucleotides, the CDR3 is TGTGCCATCAGTGAGTCGGGGGGTTGGGGTATCGGTCCCGCAGATACGCAGTATTTT.

The V gene is TRBV4-1, the J gene TRBJ2-1, with a weak D call TRBD2 (6 bases). The germline V and J ends were trimmed by 0 bases and 3 bases, with 15 bases remaining between them. CDR3 size: 17 residues. The germline CDR1 and CDR2 sequences are MGHRA and YSYEKL. This chain's CDR3 is CASSQDSAGTVYNEQFF. Here the CDR3 DNA reads TGCGCCAGCAGCCAAGACTCAGCCGGGACTGTCTACAATGAGCAGTTCTTC.

J is TRBJ2-7 and V is TRBV11-3; 9 bases align to TRBD1. The CDR3 runs to 16 residues. J was trimmed by 4 bases and V by 0 bases; bases with no gene match: 7. Germline V gene lookup returns CDR1 SGHNT and CDR2 YENEEA. Written as DNA, the CDR3 is TGTGCCAGCAGCTTAGAGGGTGGACAGGGGAATTACGAGCAGTACTTC. The encoded protein is CASSLEGGQGNYEQYF. The full variable domain, its missing parts supplied by reference TRBV11-3 and TRBJ2-7, is EAGVVQSPRYKIIEKKQPVAFWCNPISGHNTLYWYLQNLGQGPELLIRYENEEAVDDSQLPKDRFSAERLKGVDSTLKIQPAELGDSAVYLCASSLEGGQGNYEQYFGPGTRLTVT.

Only one count was recorded for this clone. The J gene is TRBJ1-5, the V gene TRBV28; D ambiguous. Germline values: CDR1 MDHEN, CDR2 SYDVKM. The length of the CDR3 is 15 residues. V was pared by 5 bases and J by 4 bases, with 15 bases between. CDR3 sequence: CASSVKVQFNQPQHF. DNA for the CDR3: TGTGCCAGCAGTGTAAAAGTCCAGTTTAATCAGCCCCAGCATTTT.

This chain joins TRBV11-3 and TRBJ2-1; a weak D match, TRBD1 (5 bases). Trimming shortened V by 4 bases and J by 4 bases, and 17 bases separated the two germline ends. The CDR3 is made up of 16 amino acids. Germline V lookup: CDR1 SGHNT, CDR2 YENEEA. The DNA for the CDR3 is TGTGCCAGCAGCTCCGAAGGGGCGGAGCTGTACAATGAGCAGTTCTTC. Translated, it gives CASSSEGAELYNEQFF.

The V call is TRBV9, the J call TRBJ1-5; TRBD1 matches at 7 bases. J lost 2 bases, V lost 4 bases, and 9 bases had no gene match. This CDR3 spans 16 amino acids. Germline CDR1 SGDLS, CDR2 YYNGEE. As DNA, the CDR3 is TGTGCCAGCAGCAAGGGGGCGGAAGGTGGCAATCAGCCCCAGCATTTT. Amino acids: CASSKGAEGGNQPQHF. The full variable domain, rest sourced from reference TRBV9 and TRBJ1-5, is DSGVTQTPKHLITATGQRVTLRCSPRSGDLSVYWYQQSLDQGLQFLIQYYNGEERAKGNILERFSAQQFPDLHSELNLSSLELGDSALYFCASSKGAEGGNQPQHFGDGTRLSIL.